The entry below describes one TCR beta chain. These data originate in a study of T cells in Graves' hyperthyroidism and ophthalmopathy. TCR beta CDR3 regions were amplified from RNA transcripts. An initial round of RT-PCR targeting the TCR CDR3 relied on the HTBI primer set. TCRdb re-analysed the multiplex PCR reads in MiXCR, keeping a single row per CDR3 protein. The sample carries hundreds of thousands of distinct CDR3 sequences, roughly 32% recorded once. The CDR3 consists of 12 residues. Germline CDR1 reads SQVTM; CDR2 reads ANQGSEA. Sequencing was carried out using blood. The rearrangement joins TRBV29-1 to TRBJ1-2; perhaps TRBD1 as D (5 bases). The clonotype comes from a woman between 40 and 50 years old with Graves' hyperthyroidism. The CDR3 bases are TGCAGTTCAGGGTCCGGATACTATGGCTACACCTTC. The encoded protein is CSSGSGYYGYTF.